This is a list of T cell receptor beta chains from one sample in a study of T cell responses to AZD1222 COVID-19 vaccine. This table comes from immunoSEQ multiplex PCR, and its TCRdb copy is limited to in-frame clones, with some not included. The table shows approximately 64,000 clones, with roughly 84% occurring only once. Sequenced here: peripheral blood, sampled on day 0 of AZD1222 vaccination. These receptor sequences come from an adult in good health. The CDR3 runs from the conserved cysteine through the conserved F or W. D genes are given only for firm matches. The size field is filled for only some rows; it gives once, few, many or a size class.

v_gene	abundance	j_gene	d_gene	CDR3aa	CDR3nt
TRBV10-3	NA	TRBJ2-7	TRBD1	CAISAPGTGIGYEQYF	TGTGCCATCAGCGCCCCTGGGACAGGAATCGGCTACGAGCAGTACTTC
TRBV15	NA	TRBJ2-7	NA	CATSRRWGAYYEQYF	TGTGCCACCAGCAGAAGATGGGGGGCGTATTACGAGCAGTACTTC
TRBV29-1	few	TRBJ1-1	NA	CSGGDGGLNTEAFF	TGCAGCGGGGGAGACGGGGGATTGAACACTGAAGCTTTCTTT
TRBV7-6	NA	TRBJ1-6	NA	CASSFDDSYNSPLHF	TGTGCCAGCAGCTTTGACGACTCCTATAATTCACCCCTCCACTTT
TRBV7-2	NA	TRBJ2-7	NA	CASSFYKTYEQYF	TGTGCCAGCAGCTTTTACAAGACCTACGAGCAGTACTTC
TRBV18	few	TRBJ1-2	NA	CASSPSQTGTYGYTF	TGTGCCAGCTCACCTTCCCAAACAGGGACCTATGGCTACACCTTC
TRBV11-2	NA	TRBJ1-6	NA	CASSLPFKGNSPLHF	TGTGCCAGCAGCTTACCCTTTAAAGGGAATTCACCCCTCCACTTT
TRBV7-9	NA	TRBJ2-5	TRBD1	CASSSPGQGLGETQYF	TGTGCCAGCAGCTCCCCCGGACAGGGACTGGGAGAGACCCAGTACTTC
TRBV23-1	NA	TRBJ1-2	TRBD1	CARKDRVEDGGYTF	TGCGCCAGGAAAGACAGGGTTGAAGATGGTGGCTACACCTTC
TRBV4-2	NA	TRBJ2-1	NA	CASSQDRQVTYNEQFF	TGTGCCAGCAGCCAAGACCGTCAGGTCACCTACAATGAGCAGTTCTTC
TRBV6-5	NA	TRBJ2-5	NA	CASSNRAQETQYF	TGTGCCAGCAGTAACCGGGCTCAAGAGACCCAGTACTTC
TRBV19	NA	TRBJ2-7	NA	CASSIRGGQFYEQYF	TGTGCCAGTAGTATAAGGGGGGGCCAGTTCTACGAGCAGTACTTC
TRBV20-1	NA	TRBJ2-7	NA	CSASTGTSYEQYF	TGCAGTGCTAGTACCGGGACCTCCTACGAGCAGTACTTC
TRBV19	NA	TRBJ2-5	NA	CASSRTAGETQYF	TGTGCCAGTAGCCGGACAGCCGGGGAGACCCAGTACTTC
TRBV5-8	NA	TRBJ2-5	TRBD2	CASNPPPRLASYQETQYF	TGTGCCAGCAACCCACCCCCCCGACTAGCGAGTTATCAAGAGACCCAGTACTTC
TRBV3-1/TRBV3-2	NA	TRBJ2-1	NA	CASSQDRDLVYNEQFF	TGTGCCAGCAGCCAAGATAGGGATCTTGTCTACAATGAGCAGTTCTTC
TRBV6-5	NA	TRBJ1-3	TRBD1	CASSRTGAGNTIYF	TGTGCCAGCAGCCGGACAGGGGCTGGAAACACCATATATTTT
TRBV5-1	once	TRBJ2-7	TRBD1	CASSPGQADEQYF	TGCGCCAGCAGTCCGGGACAGGCGGACGAGCAGTACTTC
TRBV2	NA	TRBJ1-2	NA	CASSDGRDYGYTF	TGTGCCAGCAGTGACGGCAGGGACTATGGCTACACCTTC
TRBV9	NA	TRBJ1-2	NA	CASSVAGPSYGYTF	TGTGCCAGCAGCGTAGCCGGGCCTAGCTATGGCTACACCTTC
TRBV5-8	NA	TRBJ2-5	TRBD1	CASSAERTGREETQYF	TGTGCCAGCAGCGCCGAGAGGACAGGGCGGGAAGAGACCCAGTACTTC
TRBV7-2	NA	TRBJ1-5	TRBD1	CASSLMGQGNQPQHF	TGTGCCAGCAGCTTAATGGGACAGGGGAATCAGCCCCAGCATTTT
TRBV7-9	NA	TRBJ1-4	NA	CASSSRILGGEKLFF	TGTGCCAGCAGCTCACGGATCCTGGGAGGGGAAAAACTGTTTTTT
TRBV7-9	NA	TRBJ2-5	TRBD1	CASSFTGVGETQYF	TGTGCCAGCAGCTTTACAGGGGTTGGAGAGACCCAGTACTTC
TRBV6-5	NA	TRBJ1-4	NA	CASSYRGSEKLFF	TGTGCCAGCAGTTACAGGGGTAGTGAAAAACTGTTTTTT
TRBV24-1	NA	TRBJ1-5	NA	CATSDIQQQPQHF	TGTGCCACCAGTGATATCCAGCAGCAGCCCCAGCATTTT
TRBV28	NA	TRBJ1-1	NA	CASKGITEAFF	TGTGCCAGCAAAGGTATCACTGAAGCTTTCTTT
TRBV28	NA	TRBJ1-4	NA	CASSPPGETNEKLFF	TGTGCCAGCAGTCCTCCAGGGGAAACTAATGAAAAACTGTTTTTT
TRBV3-1/TRBV3-2	NA	TRBJ2-6	NA	CASTSSGANVLTF	TGTGCCAGCACCTCCTCTGGGGCCAACGTCCTGACTTTC
TRBV27	NA	TRBJ2-3	NA	CASRLLALGHTDTQYF	TGTGCCAGCAGACTGCTAGCGTTAGGACACACAGATACGCAGTATTTT
TRBV6-5	once	TRBJ1-2	NA	CASSLSGEDYGYTF	TGTGCCAGCAGCTTATCCGGGGAAGACTATGGCTACACCTTC
TRBV7-9	NA	TRBJ1-5	NA	CASSLDGFNQPQHF	TGTGCCAGCAGCCTGGACGGATTCAATCAGCCCCAGCATTTT
TRBV30	NA	TRBJ2-1	TRBD1	CAWSNGQGSYNEQFF	TGTGCCTGGAGTAACGGACAGGGTTCCTACAATGAGCAGTTCTTC
TRBV4-2	NA	TRBJ1-4	TRBD1	CASSQDLRQGYEKLFF	TGTGCCAGCAGCCAAGATCTACGACAGGGTTACGAAAAACTGTTTTTT
TRBV19	NA	TRBJ1-5	TRBD1	CASAASTGGSNQPQHF	TGTGCCAGTGCCGCCTCAACAGGGGGCTCCAATCAGCCCCAGCATTTT
TRBV9	once	TRBJ2-3	TRBD2	CASSAGLAGVQYF	TGTGCCAGCAGCGCAGGACTAGCGGGGGTCCAGTATTTT
TRBV11-3	NA	TRBJ2-5	NA	CASSLELGQETQYF	TGTGCCAGCAGCTTAGAGCTGGGACAAGAGACCCAGTACTTC
TRBV10-1	few	TRBJ2-6	TRBD1	CASSGDRVRPGGANVLTF	TGCGCCAGCAGTGGGGACAGGGTACGACCAGGCGGGGCCAACGTCCTGACTTTC
TRBV6-5	NA	TRBJ1-2	TRBD1	CASSSDLGTGGGYTF	TGTGCCAGCAGTTCGGACCTCGGGACAGGGGGTGGCTACACCTTC
TRBV5-6	NA	TRBJ2-2	TRBD2	CASSPQGLAGENTGELFF	TGTGCCAGCAGCCCTCAAGGGCTAGCGGGGGAGAACACCGGGGAGCTGTTTTTT
TRBV5-1	few	TRBJ2-1	TRBD2	CASSFGLARANEQFF	TGCGCCAGCAGCTTTGGACTAGCGCGTGCCAATGAGCAGTTCTTC
TRBV7-9	NA	TRBJ2-7	NA	CASSLAQGYGEQYF	TGTGCCAGCAGCTTAGCGCAGGGGTATGGTGAGCAGTACTTC
TRBV6-5	NA	TRBJ1-2	NA	CASSRSGRNNGYTF	TGTGCCAGCAGTCGTTCGGGACGTAACAATGGCTACACCTTC
TRBV2	NA	TRBJ1-2	NA	CASSMEGPNYGYTF	TGTGCCAGCAGTATGGAGGGGCCGAACTATGGCTACACCTTC
TRBV6-6	NA	TRBJ1-2	NA	CASRDRGGEGYTF	TGTGCCAGCAGGGACCGAGGGGGTGAAGGCTACACCTTC
TRBV3-1/TRBV3-2	NA	TRBJ1-1	TRBD1	CASSHTGTAEAFF	TGTGCCAGCAGCCACACCGGGACAGCTGAAGCTTTCTTT
TRBV2	few	TRBJ1-4	NA	CASSETEGKEKLFF	TGTGCCAGCAGTGAAACGGAGGGGAAAGAAAAACTGTTTTTT
TRBV27	NA	TRBJ1-5	NA	CASSLRDPGRSQPQHF	TGTGCCAGCAGTTTAAGGGACCCCGGGAGGAGTCAGCCCCAGCATTTT
TRBV6-5	NA	TRBJ2-5	NA	CASSHTGPQETQYF	TGTGCCAGCAGCCACACAGGGCCTCAGGAGACCCAGTACTTC
TRBV29-1	NA	TRBJ2-5	TRBD1	CSEGTAQETQYF	TGCAGCGAAGGGACAGCCCAAGAGACCCAGTACTTC
TRBV29-1	NA	TRBJ1-3	NA	CSVAQFEGNTIYF	TGCAGCGTTGCCCAATTCGAGGGAAACACCATATATTTT
TRBV19	NA	TRBJ1-1	NA	CASSIRQNTEAFF	TGTGCCAGTAGTATAAGGCAGAACACTGAAGCTTTCTTT
TRBV6-1	medium-sized	TRBJ1-5	NA	CASSVQQGHSNQPQHF	TGTGCCAGCAGTGTACAACAGGGTCATAGCAATCAGCCCCAGCATTTT
TRBV6-5	NA	TRBJ1-4	NA	CASSIQGFGEKLFF	TGTGCCAGCAGCATCCAGGGGTTTGGTGAAAAACTGTTTTTT
TRBV27	NA	TRBJ2-7	TRBD1	CASSLVQGGEQYF	TGTGCCAGCAGTTTAGTACAGGGGGGAGAGCAGTACTTC
TRBV29-1	NA	TRBJ1-2	NA	CSVEVNSPEEYGYTF	TGCAGCGTTGAAGTGAACAGTCCGGAGGAGTATGGCTACACCTTC
TRBV18	once	TRBJ1-1	TRBD1	CASSSGGDNTEAFF	TGTGCCAGCTCCTCAGGGGGGGATAACACTGAAGCTTTCTTT
TRBV6-5	NA	TRBJ2-7	NA	CASSYSNGGLFYEQYF	TGTGCCAGCAGTTACTCTAACGGGGGGCTATTTTACGAGCAGTACTTC
TRBV5-8	NA	TRBJ1-2	NA	CASVLGVRARGYGYTF	TGTGCCAGCGTTCTCGGTGTAAGGGCGCGGGGCTATGGCTACACCTTC
TRBV3-1/TRBV3-2	NA	TRBJ2-3	NA	CASSRGYSSDTQYF	TGTGCCAGCAGCCGCGGTTACTCATCAGATACGCAGTATTTT